This T cell receptor beta chain was profiled in a study of technical replicates of blood from a few donors. The CDR3 extends over 15 amino acids. V was pared by 2 bases and J by 2 bases, with 7 bases between. CDR1 and CDR2 (germline): KGHSH, LQKENI. Some clones are missing from TCRdb's copy, which holds only in-frame ones; the method was immunoSEQ multiplex PCR. The repertoire holds under 65,000 clones, with 75% to 90% as singletons. This TCR was recovered from a human donor in good health. Some clones in this sample may be carry-over from other donors' samples. Sequences were obtained from PBMCs. The gene calls are TRBV18 and TRBJ1-6, with D uncertain. DNA for the CDR3: TGTGCCAGCTCACCAGGAGCCACCTATAATTCACCCCTCCACTTT. This gives the protein CASSPGATYNSPLHF.